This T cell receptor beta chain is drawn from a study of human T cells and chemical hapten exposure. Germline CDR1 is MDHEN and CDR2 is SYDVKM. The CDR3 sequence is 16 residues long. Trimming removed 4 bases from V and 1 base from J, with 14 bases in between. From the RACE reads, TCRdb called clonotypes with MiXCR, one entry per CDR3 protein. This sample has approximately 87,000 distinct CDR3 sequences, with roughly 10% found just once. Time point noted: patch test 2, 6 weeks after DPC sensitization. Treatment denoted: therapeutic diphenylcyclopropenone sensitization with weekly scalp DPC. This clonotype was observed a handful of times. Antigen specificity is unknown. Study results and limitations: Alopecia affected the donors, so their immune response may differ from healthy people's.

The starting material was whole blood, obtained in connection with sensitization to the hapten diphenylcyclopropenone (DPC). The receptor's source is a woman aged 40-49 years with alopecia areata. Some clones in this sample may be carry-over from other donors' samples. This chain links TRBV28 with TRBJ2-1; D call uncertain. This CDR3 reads CASSSLWSRSYNEQFF. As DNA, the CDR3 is TGTGCCAGCAGTTCACTTTGGTCGAGATCCTACAATGAGCAGTTCTTC.